Following are 12 T cell receptor beta chains from one sample sequenced in a study of T cell clonotyping in hematopoietic cell transplantation. As for time point: recipient sample about 28 days before transplant, after cytoreduction. Assay used: immunoSEQ multiplex PCR; TCRdb lists only in-frame clones, some missing. The profile covers around 26,000 clones, with about four fifths appearing a single time and around 1.8% taken by the ten largest. The source was peripheral blood mononuclear cells, collected before stem cell transplant. The receptor source for this set is a middle-aged man with acute myeloid leukemia. Some clones in this sample may be carry-over from other donors' samples.

V is TRBV7-2 and J is TRBJ2-4; D is ambiguous. The V and J ends lost 7 bases and 0 bases respectively, with 13 bases between them. The CDR3 is 15 residues long. Germline V gene data show CDR1 as SGHTA and CDR2 as FQGNSA. The DNA of the CDR3 is TGTGCCAGCACCCCTCGCGAAGTAGCCAAAAACATTCAGTACTTC. It is translated as CASTPREVAKNIQYF.

The chain links TRBV5-4 to TRBJ2-7; 7 bases line up with TRBD2. Germline CDR1 and CDR2: SGHNT and YYREEE (reference sequence). The CDR3 has 16 amino acids. Trimming at V came to 4 bases and at J to 0 bases, leaving 10 bases not matched to a gene. The CDR3 sequence: CASSRDSGLSSYEQYF. The CDR3 DNA reads TGTGCCAGCAGCAGAGATAGCGGGTTGAGCTCCTACGAGCAGTACTTC.

This clone has more than one count but fewer than ten. The chain's CDR3 is CASSPTTGTTGELFF. CDR3 DNA: TGTGCCAGCAGCCCCACGACAGGGACAACCGGGGAGCTGTTTTTT. The V call is TRBV9, the J call TRBJ2-2, with 7 bases fitting TRBD1. The CDR3 runs 15 residues. The germline V gene encodes CDR1 SGDLS and CDR2 YYNGEE. The V gene end was trimmed by 4 bases and the J gene end by 5 bases; junction bases not matched to a gene: 8.

J is TRBJ2-3 and V is TRBV7-3; D not resolved. CDR1 is SGHTA, CDR2 FQGTGA, per germline. Trimming left V 3 bases short and J 0 bases short, with 4 bases between. This CDR3 is built from 13 residues. The CDR3 DNA is TGTGCCAGCAGCTTCCAAAGCACAGATACGCAGTATTTT. It translates to CASSFQSTDTQYF.

The rearrangement joins TRBV9 to TRBJ1-1; tentative D call: TRBD1 (5 bases). CDR3 length: 13 residues. Germline CDR1 SGDLS, CDR2 YYNGEE. Trimming took 4 bases from V and 4 from J, leaving 11 bases between them. For the CDR3, the DNA is TGTGCCAGCAGCCTTCCAGGGACCACTGAAGCTTTCTTT. The encoded protein is CASSLPGTTEAFF.

This clone was counted only a few times. The V call is TRBV27, the J call TRBJ1-2; D perhaps matches TRBD1 (6 bases). Germline V CDR1 and CDR2: MNHEY, SMNVEV (reference sequence). V was cut by 3 bases and J by 5 bases, with 13 bases left in between. The CDR3 is 14 amino acids. The CDR3 region is CASSLGAHEYGYTF. The CDR3 DNA sequence: TGTGCCAGCAGTTTGGGGGCGCATGAGTATGGCTACACCTTC.

This clone showed up just a few times. The chain uses TRBV28 and TRBJ1-5, with no clear D. Per the germline V gene, CDR1 is MDHEN and CDR2 is SYDVKM. V lost 6 bases to trimming and J lost 0 bases, with 12 bases between them. This CDR3 is built from 15 residues. CDR3 protein: CASSRADISNQPQHF. The CDR3 region has the DNA TGTGCCAGCAGCCGCGCCGATATTAGCAATCAGCCCCAGCATTTT.

The chain has TRBV25-1 and TRBJ1-1; D uncertain. CDR3 length equals 12 residues. Germline V gene sequence: CDR1 MGHDK, CDR2 SYGVNS. The ends were cut back, 7 bases at V and 2 bases at J, with 8 bases in the middle. The CDR3 here is CASKRSNTEAFF. DNA of the CDR3: TGTGCCAGCAAGAGGAGCAACACTGAAGCTTTCTTT.

This clone was found a few times. V is TRBV6-5 and J is TRBJ2-5, with D perhaps matching TRBD1 or TRBD2 (5 bases each). Germline CDR1 is MNHEY and CDR2 is SVGAGI. Trimming cost V 6 bases and J 3 bases, with 17 bases left between them. The CDR3 contains 15 residues. The chain's CDR3 is CASRMNRDAKETQYF. The DNA for the CDR3 is TGTGCCAGCAGGATGAACCGGGACGCAAAAGAGACCCAGTACTTC.

The chain has TRBV20-1 and TRBJ1-2, with 7 bases fitting TRBD1. CDR1 DFQATT and CDR2 SNEGSKA come from the germline V gene (reference sequence). The V and J ends lost 5 bases and 8 bases, in that order; junction bases with no gene match: 5. The CDR3 contains 11 residues. Here the CDR3 reads CSAGDRAGYTF. For the CDR3, the DNA is TGCAGTGCTGGTGACAGGGCAGGCTACACCTTC.

The chain is built from TRBV5-1 and TRBJ1-5, with D uncertain. Per the germline V gene, CDR1 is SGHRS and CDR2 is YFSETQ. Trimming cost V 1 base and J 0 bases, with 11 bases left between them. The CDR3 loop spans 16 amino acids. In nucleotides, the CDR3 is TGCGCCAGCAGCTTGTTCGGGCCAGATAGCAATCAGCCCCAGCATTTT. Its translation is CASSLFGPDSNQPQHF. Drawing the rest from reference TRBV5-1 and TRBJ1-5, the complete variable domain is KAGVTQTPRYLIKTRGQQVTLSCSPISGHRSVSWYQQTPGQGLQFLFEYFSETQRNKGNFPGRFSGRQFSNSRSEMNVSTLELGDSALYLCASSLFGPDSNQPQHFGDGTRLSIL.

This chain joins TRBV2 and TRBJ2-3; 10 nucleotides align to TRBD1. J was trimmed by 3 bases and V by 7 bases; bases with no gene match: 7. The CDR3 is 15 residues long. Germline V gene data show CDR1 as SNHLY and CDR2 as FYNNEI. In nucleotides, the CDR3 is TGTGCCAGCATGGGGGACAGGGGCGGGACAGATACGCAGTATTTT. It translates to CASMGDRGGTDTQYF.